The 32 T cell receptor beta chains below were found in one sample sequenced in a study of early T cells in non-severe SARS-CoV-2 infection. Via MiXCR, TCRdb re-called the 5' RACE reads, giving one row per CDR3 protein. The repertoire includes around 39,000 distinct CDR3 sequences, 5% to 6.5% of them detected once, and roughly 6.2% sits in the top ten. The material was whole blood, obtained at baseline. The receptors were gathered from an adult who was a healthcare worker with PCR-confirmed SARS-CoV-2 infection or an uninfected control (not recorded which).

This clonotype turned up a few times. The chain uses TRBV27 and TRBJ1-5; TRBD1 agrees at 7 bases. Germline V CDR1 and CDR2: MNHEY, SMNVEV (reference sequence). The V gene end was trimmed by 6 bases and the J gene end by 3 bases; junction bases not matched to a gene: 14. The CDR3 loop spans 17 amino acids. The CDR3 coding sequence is TGTGCCAGCAGCCCGGTATTCGCCGGGACAGTCAATCAGCCCCAGCATTTT. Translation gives CASSPVFAGTVNQPQHF.

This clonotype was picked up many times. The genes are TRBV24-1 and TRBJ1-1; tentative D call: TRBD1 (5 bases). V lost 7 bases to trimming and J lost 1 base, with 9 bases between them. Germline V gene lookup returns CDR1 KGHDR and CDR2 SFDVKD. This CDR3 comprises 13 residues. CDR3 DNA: TGTGCCACCAGGCCCGGGACGAACACTGAAGCTTTCTTT. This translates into CATRPGTNTEAFF.

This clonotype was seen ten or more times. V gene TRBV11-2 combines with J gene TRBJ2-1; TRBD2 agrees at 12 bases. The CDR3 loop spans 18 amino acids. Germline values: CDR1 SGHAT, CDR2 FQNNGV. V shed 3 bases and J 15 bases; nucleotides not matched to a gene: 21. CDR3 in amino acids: CASSLLLSTSGSIRGLFF. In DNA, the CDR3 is TGTGCCAGCAGCTTGTTACTCTCGACTAGCGGGAGCATACGAGGGCTGTTCTTC.

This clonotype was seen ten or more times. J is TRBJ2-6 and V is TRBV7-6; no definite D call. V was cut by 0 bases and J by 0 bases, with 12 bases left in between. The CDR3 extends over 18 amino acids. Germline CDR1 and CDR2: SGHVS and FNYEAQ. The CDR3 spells CASSLASVGLSGANVLTF. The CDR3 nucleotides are TGTGCCAGCAGCTTAGCGTCGGTCGGTCTCTCTGGGGCCAACGTCCTGACTTTC. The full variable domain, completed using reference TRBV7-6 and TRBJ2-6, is GAGVSQSPRYKVTKRGQDVALRCDPISGHVSLYWYRQALGQGPEFLTYFNYEAQQDKSGLPNDRFSAERPEGSISTLTIQRTEQRDSAMYRCASSLASVGLSGANVLTFGAGSRLTVL.

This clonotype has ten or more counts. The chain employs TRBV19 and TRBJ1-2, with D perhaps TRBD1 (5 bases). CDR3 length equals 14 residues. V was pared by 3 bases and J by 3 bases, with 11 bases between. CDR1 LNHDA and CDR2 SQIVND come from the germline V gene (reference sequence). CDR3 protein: CASSMVDSYYGYTF. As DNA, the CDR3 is TGTGCCAGTAGTATGGTCGACAGCTACTATGGCTACACCTTC. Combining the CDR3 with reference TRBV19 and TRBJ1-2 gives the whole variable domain DGGITQSPKYLFRKEGQNVTLSCEQNLNHDAMYWYRQDPGQGLRLIYYSQIVNDFQKGDIAEGYSVSREKKESFPLTVTSAQKNPTAFYLCASSMVDSYYGYTFGSGTRLTVV.

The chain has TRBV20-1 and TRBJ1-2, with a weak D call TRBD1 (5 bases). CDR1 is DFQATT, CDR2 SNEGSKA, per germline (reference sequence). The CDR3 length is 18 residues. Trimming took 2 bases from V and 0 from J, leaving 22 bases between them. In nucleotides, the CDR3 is TGCAGTGCTAGAACGCGCCGGGACCTTAAGGACCCTAACTATGGCTACACCTTC. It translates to CSARTRRDLKDPNYGYTF.

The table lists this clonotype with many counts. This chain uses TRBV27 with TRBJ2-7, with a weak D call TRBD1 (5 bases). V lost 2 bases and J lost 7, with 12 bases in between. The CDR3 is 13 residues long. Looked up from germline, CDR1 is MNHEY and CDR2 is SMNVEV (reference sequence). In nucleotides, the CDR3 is TGTGCCAGCAGTTTAGGTCCGGACAAGGAGCAGTACTTC. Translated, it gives CASSLGPDKEQYF.

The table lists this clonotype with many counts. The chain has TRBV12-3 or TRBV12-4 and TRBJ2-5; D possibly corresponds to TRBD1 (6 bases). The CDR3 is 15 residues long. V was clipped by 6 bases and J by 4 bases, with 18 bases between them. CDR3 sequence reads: CASSPGTLGRETQYF. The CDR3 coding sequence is TGTGCCAGCAGCCCCGGGACACTCGGGCGAGAGACCCAGTACTTC.

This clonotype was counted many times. The CDR3 here is CASTLSGGGNEQFF. The DNA for the CDR3 is TGTGCCAGCACCCTTTCTGGCGGGGGCAATGAGCAGTTCTTC. The chain has TRBV28 and TRBJ2-1; TRBD2 matches 7 bases. The CDR3 extends over 14 amino acids. The V gene end was trimmed by 7 bases and the J gene end by 6 bases; junction bases not matched to a gene: 9. Germline CDR1 MDHEN, CDR2 SYDVKM.

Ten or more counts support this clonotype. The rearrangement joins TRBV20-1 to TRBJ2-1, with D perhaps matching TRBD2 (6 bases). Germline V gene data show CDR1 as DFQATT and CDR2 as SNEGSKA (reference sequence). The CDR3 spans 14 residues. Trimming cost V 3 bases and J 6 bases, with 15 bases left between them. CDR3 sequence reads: CSARDGAGSNEQFF. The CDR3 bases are TGCAGTGCTAGGGATGGGGCGGGGTCCAATGAGCAGTTCTTC.

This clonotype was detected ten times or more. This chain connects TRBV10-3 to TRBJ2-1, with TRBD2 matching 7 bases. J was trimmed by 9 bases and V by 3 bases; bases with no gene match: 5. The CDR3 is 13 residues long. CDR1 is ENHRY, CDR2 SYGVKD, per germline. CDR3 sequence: CAISDPSGPEQFF. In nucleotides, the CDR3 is TGTGCCATCAGTGACCCTAGCGGACCTGAGCAGTTCTTC.

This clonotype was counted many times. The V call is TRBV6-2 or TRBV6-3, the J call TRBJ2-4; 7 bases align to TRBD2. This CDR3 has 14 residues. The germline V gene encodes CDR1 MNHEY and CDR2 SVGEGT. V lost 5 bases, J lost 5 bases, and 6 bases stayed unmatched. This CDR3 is CASSQGLKENIQYF. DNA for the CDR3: TGTGCCAGCAGTCAGGGACTAAAAGAAAACATTCAGTACTTC.

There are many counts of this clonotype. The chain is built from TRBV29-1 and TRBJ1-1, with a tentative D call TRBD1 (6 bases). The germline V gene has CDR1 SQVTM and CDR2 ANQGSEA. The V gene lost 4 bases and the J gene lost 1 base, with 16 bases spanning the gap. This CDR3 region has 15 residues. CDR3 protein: CSVAQGLTGNTEAFF. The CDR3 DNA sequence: TGCAGCGTTGCTCAGGGGTTAACCGGGAACACTGAAGCTTTCTTT.

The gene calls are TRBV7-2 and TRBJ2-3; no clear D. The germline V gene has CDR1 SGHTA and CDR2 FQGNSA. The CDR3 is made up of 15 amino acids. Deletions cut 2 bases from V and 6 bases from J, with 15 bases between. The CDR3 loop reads CASSLTLAVYDTQYF. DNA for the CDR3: TGTGCCAGCAGCTTAACTCTCGCGGTATACGATACGCAGTATTTT. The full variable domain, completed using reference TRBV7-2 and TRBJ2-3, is GAGVSQSPSNKVTEKGKDVELRCDPISGHTALYWYRQSLGQGLEFLIYFQGNSAPDKSGLPSDRFSAERTGGSVSTLTIQRTQQEDSAVYLCASSLTLAVYDTQYFGPGTRLTVL.

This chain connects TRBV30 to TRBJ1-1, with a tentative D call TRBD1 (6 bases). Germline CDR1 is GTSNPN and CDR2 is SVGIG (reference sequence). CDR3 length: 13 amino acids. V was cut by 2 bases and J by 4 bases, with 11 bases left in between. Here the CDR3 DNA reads TGTGCCTGGAGTCTACAGGGCCCCACTGAAGCTTTCTTT. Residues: CAWSLQGPTEAFF. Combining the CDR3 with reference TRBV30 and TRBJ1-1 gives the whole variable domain SQTIHQWPATLVQPVGSPLSLECTVEGTSNPNLYWYRQAAGRGLQLLFYSVGIGQISSEVPQNLSASRPQDRQFILSSKKLLLSDSGFYLCAWSLQGPTEAFFGQGTRLTVV.

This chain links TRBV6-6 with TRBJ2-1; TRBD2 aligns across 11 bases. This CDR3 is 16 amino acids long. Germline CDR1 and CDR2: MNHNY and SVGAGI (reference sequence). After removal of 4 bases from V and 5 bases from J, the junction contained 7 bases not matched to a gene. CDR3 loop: CASSFYGTSGNNEQFF. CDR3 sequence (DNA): TGTGCCAGCAGTTTTTACGGGACTAGCGGAAACAATGAGCAGTTCTTC.

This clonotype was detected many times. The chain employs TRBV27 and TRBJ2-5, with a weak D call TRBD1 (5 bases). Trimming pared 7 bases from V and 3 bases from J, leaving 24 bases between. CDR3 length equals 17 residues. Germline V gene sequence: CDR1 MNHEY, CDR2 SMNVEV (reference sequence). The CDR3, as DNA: TGTGCCAGCACTCCCCCAAAGCCAGGGCGGTCCAAAGAGACCCAGTACTTC. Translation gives CASTPPKPGRSKETQYF.

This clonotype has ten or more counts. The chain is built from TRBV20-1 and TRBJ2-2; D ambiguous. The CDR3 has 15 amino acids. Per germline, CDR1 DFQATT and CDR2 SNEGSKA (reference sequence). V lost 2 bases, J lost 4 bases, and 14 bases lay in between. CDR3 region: CSARRQVTSTGELFF. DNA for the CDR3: TGCAGTGCTAGACGGCAGGTTACCAGCACCGGGGAGCTGTTTTTT.

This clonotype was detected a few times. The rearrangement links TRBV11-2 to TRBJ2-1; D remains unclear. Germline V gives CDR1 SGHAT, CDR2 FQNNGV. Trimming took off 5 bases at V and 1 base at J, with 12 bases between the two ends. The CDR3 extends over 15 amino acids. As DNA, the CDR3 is TGTGCCAGCAGCCGGTACCTTTATTCCTACAATGAGCAGTTCTTC. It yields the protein CASSRYLYSYNEQFF.

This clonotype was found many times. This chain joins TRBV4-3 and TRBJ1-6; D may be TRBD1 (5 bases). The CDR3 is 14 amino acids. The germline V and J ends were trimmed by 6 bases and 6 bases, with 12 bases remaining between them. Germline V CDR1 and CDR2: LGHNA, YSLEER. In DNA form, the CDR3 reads TGCGCCAGCAGTGGGGCCTCTGGTAATTCACCCCTCCACTTT. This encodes CASSGASGNSPLHF.

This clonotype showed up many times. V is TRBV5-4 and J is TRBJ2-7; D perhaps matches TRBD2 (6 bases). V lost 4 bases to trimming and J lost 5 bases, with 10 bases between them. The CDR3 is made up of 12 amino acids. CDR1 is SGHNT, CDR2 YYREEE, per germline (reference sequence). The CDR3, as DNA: TGTGCCAGCAGCGCGGGACCTAACGAGCAGTACTTC. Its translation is CASSAGPNEQYF. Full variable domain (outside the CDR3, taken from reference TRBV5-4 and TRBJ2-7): ETGVTQSPTHLIKTRGQQVTLRCSSQSGHNTVSWYQQALGQGPQFIFQYYREEENGRGNFPPRFSGLQFPNYSSELNVNALELDDSALYLCASSAGPNEQYFGPGTRLTVT.

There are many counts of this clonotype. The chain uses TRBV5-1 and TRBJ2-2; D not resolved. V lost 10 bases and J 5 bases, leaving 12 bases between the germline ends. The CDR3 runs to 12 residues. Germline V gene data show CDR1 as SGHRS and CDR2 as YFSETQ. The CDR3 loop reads CAGRESTGELFF. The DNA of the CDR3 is TGCGCCGGCCGAGAGTCTACCGGGGAGCTGTTTTTT.

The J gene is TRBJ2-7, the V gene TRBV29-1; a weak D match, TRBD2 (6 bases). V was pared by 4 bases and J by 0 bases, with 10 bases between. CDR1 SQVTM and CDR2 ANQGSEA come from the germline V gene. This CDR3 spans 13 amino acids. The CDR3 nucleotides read TGCAGCGTTGCGGGCGGGACCTCCTACGAGCAGTACTTC. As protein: CSVAGGTSYEQYF.

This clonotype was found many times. The CDR3 reads CASSPGSGGRRNQPQHF. The DNA of the CDR3 is TGTGCCAGCAGCCCAGGGTCCGGGGGGCGACGCAATCAGCCCCAGCATTTT. The gene calls are TRBV3-1 and TRBJ1-5; D might be TRBD1 (6 bases). Trimming cost V 4 bases and J 2 bases, with 18 bases left between them. Looked up from germline, CDR1 is LGHDT and CDR2 is YNNKEL (reference sequence). The CDR3 spans 17 residues.

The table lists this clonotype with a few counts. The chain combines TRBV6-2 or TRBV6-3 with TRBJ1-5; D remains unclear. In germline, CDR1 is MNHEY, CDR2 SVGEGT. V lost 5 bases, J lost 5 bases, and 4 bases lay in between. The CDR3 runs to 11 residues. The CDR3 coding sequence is TGTGCCAGCAGTGGATATCAGCCCCAGCATTTT. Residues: CASSGYQPQHF.

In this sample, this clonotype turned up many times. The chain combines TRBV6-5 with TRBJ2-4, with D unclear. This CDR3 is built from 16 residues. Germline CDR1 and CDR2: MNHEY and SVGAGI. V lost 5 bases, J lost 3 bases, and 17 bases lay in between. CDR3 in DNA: TGTGCCAGCAGTCCCGGAGACGAATTAGGCAAAAACATTCAGTACTTC. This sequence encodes CASSPGDELGKNIQYF.

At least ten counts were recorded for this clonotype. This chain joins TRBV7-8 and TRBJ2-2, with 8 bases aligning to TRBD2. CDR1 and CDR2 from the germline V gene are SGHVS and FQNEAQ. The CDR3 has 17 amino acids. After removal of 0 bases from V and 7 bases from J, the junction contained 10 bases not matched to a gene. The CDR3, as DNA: TGTGCCAGCAGCTTAGCCCCGACCCAGCGGGAGAGCGGGGAGCTGTTTTTT. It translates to CASSLAPTQRESGELFF.

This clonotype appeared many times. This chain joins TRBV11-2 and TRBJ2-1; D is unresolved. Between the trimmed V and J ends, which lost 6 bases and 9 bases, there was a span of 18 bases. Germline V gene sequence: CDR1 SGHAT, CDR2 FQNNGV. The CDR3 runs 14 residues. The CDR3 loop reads CASSFILSGGEQFF. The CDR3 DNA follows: TGTGCCAGCAGTTTTATTCTCTCGGGTGGTGAGCAGTTCTTC.

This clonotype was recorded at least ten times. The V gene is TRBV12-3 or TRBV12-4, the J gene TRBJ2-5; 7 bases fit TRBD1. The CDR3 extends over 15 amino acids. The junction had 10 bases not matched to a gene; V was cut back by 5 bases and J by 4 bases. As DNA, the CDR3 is TGTGCCAGCAGTAGGGGAGAGGGGGCCGGAGAGACCCAGTACTTC. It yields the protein CASSRGEGAGETQYF.

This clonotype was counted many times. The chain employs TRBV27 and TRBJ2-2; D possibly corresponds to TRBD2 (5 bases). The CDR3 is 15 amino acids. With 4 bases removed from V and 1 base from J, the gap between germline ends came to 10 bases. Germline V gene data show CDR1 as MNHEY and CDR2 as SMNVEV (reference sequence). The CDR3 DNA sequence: TGTGCCAGCAGTTCAGCGGTACTGAACACCGGGGAGCTGTTTTTT. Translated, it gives CASSSAVLNTGELFF.

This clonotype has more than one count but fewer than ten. DNA of the CDR3: TGTGCCACCAGCAATAGCGGATCCTACGAGCAGTACTTC. Translated: CATSNSGSYEQYF. The chain recombines TRBV15 with TRBJ2-7, with D possibly matching TRBD2 (6 bases). The CDR3 length is 13 residues. In germline, CDR1 is LNHNV, CDR2 YYDKDF (reference sequence). The V and J ends lost 4 bases and 1 base respectively, with 8 bases between them.

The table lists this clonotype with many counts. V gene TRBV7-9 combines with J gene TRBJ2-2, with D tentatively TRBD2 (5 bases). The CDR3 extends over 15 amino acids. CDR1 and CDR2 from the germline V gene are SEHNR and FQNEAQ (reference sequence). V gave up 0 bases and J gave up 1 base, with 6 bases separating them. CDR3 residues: CASSLAGVNTGELFF. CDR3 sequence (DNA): TGTGCCAGCAGCTTAGCGGGAGTGAACACCGGGGAGCTGTTTTTT.